The rows below give T cell receptor beta chains drawn from one sample of a study of blood T cell repertoires in COVID-19. Profiled with immunoSEQ multiplex PCR; TCRdb holds only in-frame clones, not every one. This sample has around 30,000 clones; approximately 82% occur once, and the top ten carry about 15%. Sequenced sample: peripheral blood. The receptors come from an older man with active or convalescent COVID-19. Each CDR3 is given with its conserved first and last residue. D genes are given only for firm matches. Not all rows give a size; the values are once, few, many and, for expanded clones, a class.

V	D	J	size	CDR3	DNA
TRBV18	TRBD2	TRBJ2-1	.	CASSPLVAGMGEQFF	TGTGCCAGCTCACCACTTGTAGCGGGAATGGGTGAGCAGTTCTTC
TRBV28	.	TRBJ2-1	.	CASSRRRLYNEQFF	TGTGCCAGCAGTAGGCGGAGGCTATACAATGAGCAGTTCTTC
TRBV2	.	TRBJ2-1	.	CAGSGTDLGEQFF	TGTGCCGGCTCCGGGACTGACCTCGGTGAGCAGTTCTTC
TRBV5-6	.	TRBJ2-4	.	CASSLHGRGNIQYF	TGTGCCAGCAGCTTGCATGGTCGGGGAAACATTCAGTACTTC
TRBV7-2	TRBD1	TRBJ2-7	.	CASSLIPPQTGTAYEQYF	TGTGCCAGCAGCTTAATACCACCCCAAACCGGGACAGCCTACGAGCAGTACTTC
TRBV28	.	TRBJ1-1	few	CASSTQGRGKAFF	TGTGCCAGCAGCACCCAAGGTAGGGGGAAAGCTTTCTTT
TRBV30	.	TRBJ1-1	.	CAWSEQGWDTEAFF	TGTGCCTGGAGCGAACAGGGTTGGGACACTGAAGCTTTCTTT
TRBV11-1	TRBD1	TRBJ2-7	few	CASSLLTGTGLYEQYF	TGTGCCAGCAGCTTACTAACCGGGACAGGGCTCTACGAGCAGTACTTC
TRBV5-1	.	TRBJ2-3	.	CASSLQESSTDTQYF	TGCGCCAGCAGCTTACAGGAGTCTAGCACAGATACGCAGTATTTT
TRBV19	TRBD2	TRBJ2-1	.	CASSTRTSGLQYEQFF	TGTGCCAGTAGTACCAGGACTAGCGGTTTACAATATGAGCAGTTCTTC
TRBV5-1	TRBD2	TRBJ2-1	few	CASSLGRTSLNEQFF	TGCGCCAGCAGCTTGGGCCGGACTAGCCTGAATGAGCAGTTCTTC
TRBV6-5	TRBD2	TRBJ2-2	.	CASSYAGGSFGELFF	TGTGCCAGCAGTTACGCGGGAGGCTCTTTCGGGGAGCTGTTTTTT
TRBV11-2	TRBD1	TRBJ2-7	.	CASSQAGTETYEQYF	TGTGCCAGCAGCCAGGCCGGGACAGAGACTTACGAGCAGTACTTC
TRBV3-1/TRBV3-2	TRBD1	TRBJ2-3	.	CASSQDRVGTGIWRERTDTQYF	TGTGCCAGCAGCCAAGATAGGGTCGGGACAGGGATCTGGCGGGAGCGCACAGATACGCAGTATTTT
TRBV7-8	.	TRBJ1-2	.	CASSALQGQDGYTF	TGTGCCAGCAGCGCACTTCAGGGGCAAGATGGCTACACCTTC
TRBV28	.	TRBJ1-1	.	CASRRGDTEAFF	TGTGCCAGCAGACGCGGGGACACTGAAGCTTTCTTT
TRBV5-1	.	TRBJ2-2	many	CASSPAGGYYTGELFF	TGCGCCAGCAGCCCGGCTGGAGGGTATTACACCGGGGAGCTGTTTTTT
TRBV6-1	.	TRBJ1-5	.	CASSEVGRDQPQHF	TGTGCCAGCAGTGAAGTCGGCAGGGATCAGCCCCAGCATTTT
TRBV12-5	TRBD2	TRBJ2-1	.	CASGLVGLANEQFF	TGTGCTAGTGGTTTGGTAGGACTAGCGAATGAGCAGTTCTTC
TRBV19	TRBD2	TRBJ2-1	.	CASSIVGTSGHNEQFF	TGTGCCAGTAGTATAGTAGGGACTAGCGGCCACAATGAGCAGTTCTTC
TRBV20-1	.	TRBJ1-2	.	CSARDVGYTF	TGCAGTGCTAGAGACGTGGGCTACACCTTC
TRBV5-4	.	TRBJ1-1	.	CASSLGTPGKVTEAFF	TGTGCCAGCAGCTTGGGAACCCCAGGGAAGGTGACTGAAGCTTTCTTT
TRBV28	TRBD2	TRBJ2-7	.	CASSSPGTSTEQYF	TGTGCCAGCAGTTCCCCCGGGACTAGCACCGAGCAGTACTTC
TRBV6-6	.	TRBJ2-7	.	CASRPNYATEGEQYF	TGTGCCAGCAGACCAAATTACGCCACTGAGGGCGAGCAGTACTTC
TRBV5-5	.	TRBJ1-1	.	CASSNVQGSQLMNTEAFF	TGTGCCAGCAGTAACGTTCAGGGTTCTCAACTCATGAACACTGAAGCTTTCTTT
TRBV5-6	TRBD1	TRBJ2-7	few	CASSESRDSFNEQYF	TGTGCCAGCAGCGAGTCCCGGGACAGTTTTAACGAGCAGTACTTC
TRBV6-5	.	TRBJ1-6	.	CASTGGYNSPLHF	TGTGCCAGCACCGGAGGGTATAATTCACCCCTCCACTTT
TRBV19	.	TRBJ1-5	.	CASRSQDQPQHF	TGTGCCAGTAGATCACAAGATCAGCCCCAGCATTTT
TRBV6-5	TRBD1	TRBJ1-2	.	CASRAGQGASYGYTF	TGTGCCAGCAGAGCTGGACAGGGGGCGAGCTATGGCTACACCTTC
TRBV28	TRBD1	TRBJ2-7	.	CASSPRTGTAYEQYF	TGTGCCAGCAGTCCACGGACAGGGACCGCCTACGAGCAGTACTTC
TRBV11-3	.	TRBJ2-5	.	CASSLSSGTQYF	TGTGCCAGCAGCTTATCTTCCGGGACCCAGTACTTC
TRBV2	TRBD1	TRBJ1-2	few	CASSEDGTVYGYTF	TGTGCCAGCAGTGAAGATGGGACAGTCTATGGCTACACCTTC
TRBV18	TRBD2	TRBJ2-2	few	CASSPRLAGGSWTGELFF	TGTGCCAGCTCACCGCGACTAGCGGGAGGGTCGTGGACCGGGGAGCTGTTTTTT
TRBV2	TRBD2	TRBJ2-1	once	CASSGLAGAGEQFF	TGTGCCAGCAGTGGCCTAGCGGGAGCGGGTGAGCAGTTCTTC
TRBV5-4	TRBD2	TRBJ2-1	few	CASTEGTSGRGGSYNEQFF	TGTGCCAGCACCGAGGGGACTAGCGGGAGGGGAGGCTCCTACAATGAGCAGTTCTTC
TRBV3-1/TRBV3-2	TRBD2	TRBJ2-1	.	CASSQDPSGAYNEQFF	TGTGCCAGCAGCCAAGATCCTAGCGGAGCCTACAATGAGCAGTTCTTC
TRBV19	.	TRBJ1-2	.	CASSIWSVANYGYTF	TGTGCCAGTAGTATCTGGTCAGTTGCTAACTATGGCTACACCTTC
TRBV25-1	TRBD2	TRBJ2-7	once	CATPFQRELYEQYF	TGTGCCACCCCATTCCAGCGGGAGCTCTACGAGCAGTACTTC
TRBV6-1	TRBD1	TRBJ1-3	.	CASSENRGSGNTIYF	TGTGCCAGCAGTGAAAACAGGGGGTCTGGAAACACCATATATTTT
TRBV27	.	TRBJ2-2	.	CASSLKSARPQGAGELFF	TGTGCCAGCAGTTTAAAGTCAGCTAGACCTCAAGGTGCCGGGGAGCTGTTTTTT
TRBV12-3/TRBV12-4	.	TRBJ2-3	.	CASSFILTDTQYF	TGTGCCAGCAGTTTTATCCTCACAGATACGCAGTATTTT
TRBV28	TRBD2	TRBJ2-5	.	CASSKSGRAEETQYF	TGTGCCAGCAGTAAGAGCGGGAGGGCAGAAGAGACCCAGTACTTC
TRBV6-5	TRBD1	TRBJ1-6	few	CASIRLTGDNSPLHF	TGTGCCAGCATCCGATTGACAGGGGATAATTCACCCCTCCACTTT
TRBV27	.	TRBJ1-5	.	CASSPDSPATNQPQHF	TGTGCCAGCAGCCCGGACAGTCCCGCGACCAATCAGCCCCAGCATTTT
TRBV19	TRBD2	TRBJ2-7	.	CASSISGGDDHYEQYF	TGTGCCAGTAGTATATCGGGAGGGGATGATCACTACGAGCAGTACTTC
TRBV7-2	.	TRBJ2-6	.	CASSPQGTPYSGVDVLTF	TGTGCCAGCAGCCCTCAGGGAACTCCGTACTCTGGGGTTGACGTCCTGACTTTC
TRBV19	.	TRBJ1-3	.	CASIPGTWGTIYF	TGTGCCAGTATTCCCGGGACATGGGGCACCATATATTTT
TRBV15	.	TRBJ2-7	few	CATSKEILSYEQYF	TGTGCCACCAGCAAGGAGATTTTATCCTACGAGCAGTACTTC
TRBV29-1	.	TRBJ1-5	.	CSVEIGSGEPQHF	TGCAGCGTTGAAATAGGGTCCGGGGAGCCCCAGCATTTT
TRBV6-1	.	TRBJ1-5	.	CASSESVANQPQHF	TGTGCCAGCAGTGAAAGTGTGGCTAATCAGCCCCAGCATTTT
TRBV6-5	.	TRBJ1-6	few	CASRAGVFYNSPLHF	TGTGCCAGCAGAGCAGGGGTGTTCTATAATTCACCCCTCCACTTT
TRBV9	TRBD1	TRBJ2-1	.	CASSVSGQTNNEQFF	TGTGCCAGCAGCGTATCGGGACAGACGAACAATGAGCAGTTCTTC
TRBV6-1	.	TRBJ2-3	.	CASSEQGEGTDTQYF	TGTGCCAGCAGTGAACAGGGGGAGGGCACAGATACGCAGTATTTT
TRBV12-3/TRBV12-4	TRBD1	TRBJ2-1	.	CASRSTGDEQFF	TGTGCCAGCAGATCGACAGGGGATGAGCAGTTCTTC
TRBV5-1	TRBD2	TRBJ2-3	.	CASSNSGSATDTQYF	TGCGCCAGCAGCAATAGCGGGAGCGCAACAGATACGCAGTATTTT
TRBV7-2	TRBD2	TRBJ2-5	.	CASSLGTSLQETQYF	TGTGCCAGCAGCTTAGGGACTAGCCTCCAAGAGACCCAGTACTTC
TRBV29-1	.	TRBJ1-1	.	CSAWTANTEAFF	TGCAGCGCATGGACAGCAAACACTGAAGCTTTCTTT